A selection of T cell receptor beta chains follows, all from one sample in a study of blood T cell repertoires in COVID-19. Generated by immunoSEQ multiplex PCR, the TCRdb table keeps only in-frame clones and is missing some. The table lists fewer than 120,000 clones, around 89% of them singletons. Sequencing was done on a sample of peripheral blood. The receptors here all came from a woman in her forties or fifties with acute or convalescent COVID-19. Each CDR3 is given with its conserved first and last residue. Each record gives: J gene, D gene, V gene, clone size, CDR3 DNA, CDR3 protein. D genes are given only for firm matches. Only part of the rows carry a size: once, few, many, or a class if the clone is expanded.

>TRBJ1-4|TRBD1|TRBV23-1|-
TGCGCCAGCAGTCAATCGGGAGACAGGGGTAGGCCTAATGAAAAACTGTTTTTT
CASSQSGDRGRPNEKLFF
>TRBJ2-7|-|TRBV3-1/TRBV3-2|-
TGTGCCAGCAGCCAAGTGGCAGGGGAACGGGAGCAGTACTTC
CASSQVAGEREQYF
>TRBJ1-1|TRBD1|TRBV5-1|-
TGCGCCAGCAGCCCAGGGGGCGCGGACACTGAAGCTTTCTTT
CASSPGGADTEAFF
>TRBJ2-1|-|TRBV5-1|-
TGCGCCAGCAGCTTGGAGTCTAGGTTAAACGGCGAGCAGTTCTTC
CASSLESRLNGEQFF
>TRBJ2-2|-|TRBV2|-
TGTGCCAGCAGGCGGGACAGGAACACCGGGGAGCTGTTTTTT
CASRRDRNTGELFF
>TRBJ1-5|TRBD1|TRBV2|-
TGTGCCAGCGGGGGACAGGGACATAGCAATCAGCCCCAGCATTTT
CASGGQGHSNQPQHF
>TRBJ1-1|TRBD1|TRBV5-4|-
TGTGCCAGCAGCCGGACAGGGAGGTTGAACACTGAAGCTTTCTTT
CASSRTGRLNTEAFF
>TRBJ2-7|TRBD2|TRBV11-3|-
TGTGCCAGCAGCTTAGCCAGCGGGAGGGCCGAGCAGTACTTC
CASSLASGRAEQYF
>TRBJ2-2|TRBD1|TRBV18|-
TGTGCCAGCTCACCATGGGCAGGGGGTCGTTCCGGGGAGCTGTTTTTT
CASSPWAGGRSGELFF
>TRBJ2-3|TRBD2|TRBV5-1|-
TGCGCCAGCAGCTCTTTTGGACTAGCGGTCACAGATACGCAGTATTTT
CASSSFGLAVTDTQYF
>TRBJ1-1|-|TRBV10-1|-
TGCGCCAGCAGCAAGACAGGGAACACTGAAGCTTTCTTT
CASSKTGNTEAFF
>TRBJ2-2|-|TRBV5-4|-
TGTGCCAGCAGCTTCGGCAGGGGCGTCACCGGGGAGCTGTTTTTT
CASSFGRGVTGELFF
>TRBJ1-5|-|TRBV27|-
TGTGCCAGCAGTTTCCCAGGTAGCAATCAGCCCCAGCATTTT
CASSFPGSNQPQHF
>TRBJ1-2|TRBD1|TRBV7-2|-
TGTGCCAGCACCACCTCAGGGGGCGCAAGTGGCTACACCTTC
CASTTSGGASGYTF
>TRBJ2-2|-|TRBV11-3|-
TGTGCCAGCAGCTTAGGAATCCGGTGGGGGGGCGATGACACCGGGGAGCTGTTTTTT
CASSLGIRWGGDDTGELFF
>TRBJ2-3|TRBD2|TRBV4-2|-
TGTGCCAGTTCCCGGACTAGCGCCAGCACAGATACGCAGTATTTT
CASSRTSASTDTQYF
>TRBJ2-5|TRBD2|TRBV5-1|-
TGCGCCAGCAGCTGGACTAGCGGAGCCCAAGAGACCCAGTACTTC
CASSWTSGAQETQYF
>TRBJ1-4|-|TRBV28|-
TGTGCCCCATATAGTGGACAACAGATTTCAACTAATGAAAAACTGTTTTTT
CAPYSGQQISTNEKLFF
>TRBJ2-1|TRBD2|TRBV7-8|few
TGTGCCAGCAGCTTGGGACTAGCGGGAGGTAGGCAGTTCTTC
CASSLGLAGGRQFF
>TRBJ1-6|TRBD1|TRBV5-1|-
TGCGCCAGCAGCAAGACCATCGGGGACAGGGCAAATTCACCCCTCCACTTT
CASSKTIGDRANSPLHF
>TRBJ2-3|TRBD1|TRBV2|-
TGTGCCAGCAGTAGGCAGGGCAGGGGGCAGGGAGATACGCAGTATTTT
CASSRQGRGQGDTQYF
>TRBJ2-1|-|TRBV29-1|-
TGCAGCGTTGACCCCAGGGGAGACTACAATGAGCAGTTCTTC
CSVDPRGDYNEQFF
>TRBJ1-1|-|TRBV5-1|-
TGCGCCAGCCGGGCTAGCAGTCCGAACACTGAAGCTTTCTTT
CASRASSPNTEAFF
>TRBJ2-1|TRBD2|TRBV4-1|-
TGCGCCAGCAGCCATGGGACTAGCCAAAACTCCTACAATGAGCAGTTCTTC
CASSHGTSQNSYNEQFF
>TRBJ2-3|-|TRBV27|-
TGTGCCAGCAGTTTATCCGGAGGGAAAGGCACAGATACGCAGTATTTT
CASSLSGGKGTDTQYF
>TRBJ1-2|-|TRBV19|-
TGTGCCAGTAGTATGCCGGGTACCCTAGGCTATGGCTACACCTTC
CASSMPGTLGYGYTF
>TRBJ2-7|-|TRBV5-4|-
TGTGCCAGCAGACAGGACTACCACGAGCAGTACTTC
CASRQDYHEQYF
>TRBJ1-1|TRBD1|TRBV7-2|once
TGTGCCAGCAGCCCTGGGACAGCTGAAGCTTTCTTT
CASSPGTAEAFF
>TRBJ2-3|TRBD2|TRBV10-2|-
TGCGCCAGCAGGAGGGGAGGGAATGCAGATACGCAGTATTTT
CASRRGGNADTQYF
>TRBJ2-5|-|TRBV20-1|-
TGCAGTGGTTTGGCCCAAGAGACCCAGTACTTC
CSGLAQETQYF
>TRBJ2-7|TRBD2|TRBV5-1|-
TGCGCCAGCAGCCTAGACCTAGCGGGAGGGCCACACGAGCAGTACTTC
CASSLDLAGGPHEQYF
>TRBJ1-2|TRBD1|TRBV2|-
TGTGCCAGCAGTGGCCGAGGGGGACAGAGAGACTATGGCTACACCTTC
CASSGRGGQRDYGYTF
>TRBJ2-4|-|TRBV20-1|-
TGCAGTGCACTAGCCAAAAACATTCAGTACTTC
CSALAKNIQYF
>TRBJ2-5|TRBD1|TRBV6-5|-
TGTGCCAGCAGCTGGACAGGGGTTATCGAGACCCAGTACTTC
CASSWTGVIETQYF
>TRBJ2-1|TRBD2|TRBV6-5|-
TGTGCCAGCAGTTTCCTTAGCGGGATGGGAGGCAATGAGCAGTTCTTC
CASSFLSGMGGNEQFF
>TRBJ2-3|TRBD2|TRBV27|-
TGTGCCAGCAGTCCCACCCATGCGGGAGGCCCCACAGATACGCAGTATTTT
CASSPTHAGGPTDTQYF
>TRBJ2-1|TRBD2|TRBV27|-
TGTGCCAGCAGTTTATGGACTAGCGGGATGAATGAGCAGTTCTTC
CASSLWTSGMNEQFF
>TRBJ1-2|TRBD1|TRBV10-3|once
TGTGCCGCAGGAGCGACAGGGGGCAACTATGGCTACACCTTC
CAAGATGGNYGYTF
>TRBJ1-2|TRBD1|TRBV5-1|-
TGCGCCAGCAGCCGCGGGACAGAGTATGGCTACACCTTC
CASSRGTEYGYTF
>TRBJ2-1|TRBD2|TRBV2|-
TGTGCCAGCAAAAGACTAGCGGGAGGGGATGAGCAGTTCTTC
CASKRLAGGDEQFF